This T cell receptor (beta chain) was observed in a study of graft-versus-host responses after intestinal transplantation. Study context: Recipients uniformly received anti-thymocyte globulin induction, followed by tacrolimus and steroids for three to four years.

This CDR3 is 18 amino acids long. Study-wide results and limits: Graft-donor T cell macrochimerism coincided with high graft-versus-host to host-versus-graft clonal ratios in allografts. Early declines in HvG clones that occurred post-transplant were associated with peak circulating GvH clone levels. Researchers found GvH clones in recipient marrow, and some showed up first in ileum or blood.

To note about this clone: Its target is not known.

Graft samples were processed, releasing intraepithelial and lamina propria lymphocytes. This table comes from immunoSEQ multiplex PCR, and its TCRdb copy is limited to in-frame clones, with some not included. The table has around 290 clones, 76% seen once; the top ten hold 15% to 20%. The sequence derives from a human patient who received an intestinal transplant, so some T cells may come from the graft donor. The material was ileum tissue, obtained after intestinal transplantation. J is TRBJ2-1 and V is TRBV12-2; the table's D call TRBD2 went unverified against the DNA. TRBV12-2 is an annotated pseudogene. The CDR3 spells CASRPTPKRILSYNEQFF. DNA of the CDR3: TGTGCAAGTCGCCCCACCCCCAAGCGTATCCTCTCCTACAATGAGCAGTTCTTC.